This TCR beta chain emerged from a study of T cell responses to AZD1222 COVID-19 vaccine (dated by TCRdb to the early 2020s). With respect to the entire study: AZD1222 recipients with second doses at about 4 weeks or about 12 weeks were pooled, because spike-specific TCR depth and breadth did not differ between schedules. TCR sequencing was performed for 230 to 250 trial participants, of whom around 200 were given two doses of AZD1222 and some 26 were given two doses of MenACWY control vaccine. Trial participants were enrolled into age subgroups of 18-55, 56-69 and 70-plus years, which contained roughly 140, 27 and 60 TCR-sequenced participants, respectively. Overall results and qualifications from the work: Vaccine-associated CD4 TCRs spanned the whole spike protein, with dominant responses in regions 160-218 and 743-854. Spike-specific TCR breadth and depth rose significantly after two AZD1222 doses compared with day 0 and with MenACWY recipients. Reportedly, close to half of the unique spike-specific TCRs recognized epitopes lying outside the regions that are mutated in the B.1.351 and B.1.1.7 variants. Conclusions about previously exposed vaccinees were limited because only six AZD1222 recipients were SARS-CoV-2 seropositive at baseline. Participants were mostly white British, with more females than males. The authors suggested clonal diversity may have been underestimated. Because no day 14 peak-response samples were available, repertoires were characterized only after the peak T cell response. In the small 56-69-year group, the increase in depth fell short of significance, most likely because of low power.

Interpreted using the paper, the time point label stands for: baseline before first vaccination. Vaccinee samples came from UK trials COV001 and COV002, including a single-blind randomized controlled phase 2/3 trial of AZD1222 (ChAdOx1 nCoV-19) in healthy adults. Trial participant PBMC samples were collected at day 0 and day 28 after the second dose for TCRbeta chain sequencing. Relative to germline, V is missing 5 bases and J is missing 6 bases, with 6 bases of the junction outside any gene match. Per the germline V gene, SNHLY is the CDR1 and FYNNEI is the CDR2. The CDR3 numbers 14 residues from cysteine through phenylalanine. The kept DNA is CDR3 alone, 42 bases in frame from the first base. The CDR3 regions of human TCRbeta chains were analyzed by immunosequencing. Per the original workflow: Repertoire TCRs were matched against a reference library of SARS-CoV-2-specific TCRs generated with the MIRA antigen-specificity platform. Breadth meant the fraction of unique TCRs that were SARS-CoV-2-associated, whereas depth meant the fraction of total T cells that were SARS-CoV-2-associated. Using the MIRA data, every spike-specific TCR was mapped to the spike region that the TCR reacted to and assigned to either a CD4 or a CD8 class. Log10-transformed breadth and depth values were compared by one-way ANOVA with Sidak's multiple comparisons tests. TCRdb provides this immuneACCESS table in a form limited to in-frame rearrangements. Some clones are lacking; in checked studies, under half of them reflect an unresolved V gene, and why the rest are absent is not known. V and J calls plus clone size are reproduced from that table; the DNA served to infer D and trimming. The sample table lists 100,000 to 150,000 clones, 89% of them with a count of one. The ten biggest clones cover 4.2% of the sample.

Comments on this clone: Its binding antigen is unknown. Qualities for individual bases were not recorded, and no much larger clone is one base off.

This TCR was sampled from an adult in good health. Recombination connected TRBV2 to TRBJ2-1; TRBD2 aligns with 8 central bases. Material: peripheral blood, obtained on day 0 of AZD1222 vaccination. The CDR3 amino acid sequence is: CASSRGGNLNEQFF. The DNA sequence is TGTGCCAGCAGTCGGGGGGGCAATCTCAATGAGCAGTTCTTC. Beyond the CDR3, the reference TRBV2 and TRBJ2-1 genes provide the residues; the full variable domain reads: EPEVTQTPSHQVTQMGQEVILRCVPISNHLYFYWYRQILGQKVEFLVSFYNNEISEKSEIFDDQFSVERPDGSNFTLKIRSTKLEDSAMYFCASSRGGNLNEQFFGPGTRLTVL.